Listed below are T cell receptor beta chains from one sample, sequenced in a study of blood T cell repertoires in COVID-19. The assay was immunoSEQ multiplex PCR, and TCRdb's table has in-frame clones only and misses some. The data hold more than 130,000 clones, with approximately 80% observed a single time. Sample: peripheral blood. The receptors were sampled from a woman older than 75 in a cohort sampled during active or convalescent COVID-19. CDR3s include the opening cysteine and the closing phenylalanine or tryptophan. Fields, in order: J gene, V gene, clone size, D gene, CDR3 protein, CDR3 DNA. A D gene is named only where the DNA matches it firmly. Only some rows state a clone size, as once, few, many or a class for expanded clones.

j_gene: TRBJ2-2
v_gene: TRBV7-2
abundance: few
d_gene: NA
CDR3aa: CASSLSDSTRTGELFF
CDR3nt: TGTGCCAGCAGCTTGTCGGACAGCACTCGCACCGGGGAGCTGTTTTTT

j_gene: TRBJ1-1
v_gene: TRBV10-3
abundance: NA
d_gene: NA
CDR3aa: CAISEAGGNTEAFF
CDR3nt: TGTGCCATCAGTGAAGCAGGAGGGAACACTGAAGCTTTCTTT

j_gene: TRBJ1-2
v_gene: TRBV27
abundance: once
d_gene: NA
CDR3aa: CASRPGGSGYGYTF
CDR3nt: TGTGCCAGCAGGCCCGGGGGGTCTGGCTATGGCTACACCTTC

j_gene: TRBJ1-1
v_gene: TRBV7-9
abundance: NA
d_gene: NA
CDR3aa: CASSPRDMGTEAFF
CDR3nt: TGTGCCAGCAGTCCGAGGGACATGGGCACTGAAGCTTTCTTT

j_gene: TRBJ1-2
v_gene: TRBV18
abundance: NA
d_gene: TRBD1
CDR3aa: CASSPDRDYGYTF
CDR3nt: TGTGCCAGCTCACCCGACAGGGACTATGGCTACACCTTC

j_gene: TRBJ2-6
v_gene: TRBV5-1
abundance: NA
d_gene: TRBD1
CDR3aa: CASSPQTGVGANVLTF
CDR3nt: TGCGCCAGCAGCCCGCAGACAGGGGTGGGGGCCAACGTCCTGACTTTC

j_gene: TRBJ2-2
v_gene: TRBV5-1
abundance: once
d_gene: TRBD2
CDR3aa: CASSFLFGLAENTGELFF
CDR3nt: TGCGCCAGCAGCTTTTTATTCGGACTAGCGGAAAACACCGGGGAGCTGTTTTTT

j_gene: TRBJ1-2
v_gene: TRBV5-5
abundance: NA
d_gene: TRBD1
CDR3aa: CASSLAIGTGHGYTF
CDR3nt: TGTGCCAGCAGCTTGGCTATAGGGACAGGGCATGGCTACACCTTC

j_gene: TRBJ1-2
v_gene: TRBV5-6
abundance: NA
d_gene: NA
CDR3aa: CASSLVGRTNYGYTF
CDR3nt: TGTGCCAGCAGCTTAGTGGGCAGAACTAACTATGGCTACACCTTC

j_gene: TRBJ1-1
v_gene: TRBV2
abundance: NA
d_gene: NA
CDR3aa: CASRRDFEAFF
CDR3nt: TGTGCCAGCAGACGGGACTTTGAAGCTTTCTTT

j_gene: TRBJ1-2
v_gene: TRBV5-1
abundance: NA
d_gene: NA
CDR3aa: CASSLEYRGGIYGYTF
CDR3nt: TGCGCCAGCAGCTTGGAGTATCGTGGCGGGATTTATGGCTACACCTTC

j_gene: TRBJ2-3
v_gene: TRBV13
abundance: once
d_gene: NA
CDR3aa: CASSLVGTSTDTQYF
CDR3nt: TGTGCCAGCAGCTTAGTCGGGACTAGCACAGATACGCAGTATTTT

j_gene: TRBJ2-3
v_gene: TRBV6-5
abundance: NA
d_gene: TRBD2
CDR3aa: CASSYLASGGSDTQYF
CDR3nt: TGTGCCAGCAGTTACTTGGCTAGCGGGGGGTCGGATACGCAGTATTTT

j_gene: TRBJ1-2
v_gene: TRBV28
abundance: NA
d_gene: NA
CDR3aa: CASSVPTGSPYGYTF
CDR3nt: TGTGCCAGCAGCGTGCCGACAGGCAGTCCCTATGGCTACACCTTC

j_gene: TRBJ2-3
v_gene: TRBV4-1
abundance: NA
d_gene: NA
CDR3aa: CASSHRYRGRNSDTQYF
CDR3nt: TGCGCCAGCAGCCATCGATACCGTGGCAGGAATTCAGATACGCAGTATTTT

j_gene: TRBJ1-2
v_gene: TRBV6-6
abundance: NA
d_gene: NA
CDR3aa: CASSYDQDGYTF
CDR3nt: TGTGCCAGCAGTTACGACCAGGATGGCTACACCTTC

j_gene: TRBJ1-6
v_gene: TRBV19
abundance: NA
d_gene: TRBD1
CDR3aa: CASSSQGANNSPLHF
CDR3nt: TGTGCCAGTAGCTCTCAGGGGGCTAATAATTCACCCCTCCACTTT

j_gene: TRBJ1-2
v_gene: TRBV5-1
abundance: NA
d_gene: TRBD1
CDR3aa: CASSLGFRQGAFLYGYTF
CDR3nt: TGCGCCAGCAGCTTGGGCTTCCGACAGGGGGCGTTTCTCTATGGCTACACCTTC

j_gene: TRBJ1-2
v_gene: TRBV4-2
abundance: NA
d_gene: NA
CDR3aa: CASSQVGETGRGYTF
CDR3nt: TGTGCCAGCAGCCAAGTTGGGGAAACAGGGAGAGGCTACACCTTC

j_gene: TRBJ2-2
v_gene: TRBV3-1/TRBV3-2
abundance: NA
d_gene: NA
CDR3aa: CASSHFSGELFF
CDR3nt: TGTGCCAGCAGCCATTTCAGCGGGGAGCTGTTTTTT

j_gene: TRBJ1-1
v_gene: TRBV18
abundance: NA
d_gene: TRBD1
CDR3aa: CASSLTGDTEAFF
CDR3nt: TGTGCCAGCTCCTTGACAGGGGACACTGAAGCTTTCTTT

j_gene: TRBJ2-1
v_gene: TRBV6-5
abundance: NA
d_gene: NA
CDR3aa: CASSFAGNEQFF
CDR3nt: TGTGCCAGCAGTTTCGCGGGCAATGAGCAGTTCTTC

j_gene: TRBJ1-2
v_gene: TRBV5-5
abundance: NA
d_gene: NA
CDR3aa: CASSLVRYYGYTF
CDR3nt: TGTGCCAGCAGCTTGGTCAGGTACTATGGCTACACCTTC

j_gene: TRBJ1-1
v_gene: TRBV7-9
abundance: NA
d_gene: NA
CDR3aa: CASSPGGGGNTEAFF
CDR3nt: TGTGCCAGCAGCCCGGGCGGGGGGGGGAACACTGAAGCTTTCTTT

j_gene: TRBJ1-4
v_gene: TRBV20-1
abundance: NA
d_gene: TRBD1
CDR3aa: CSASPGQGFEKLFF
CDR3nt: TGCAGTGCTAGTCCGGGACAGGGCTTTGAAAAACTGTTTTTT

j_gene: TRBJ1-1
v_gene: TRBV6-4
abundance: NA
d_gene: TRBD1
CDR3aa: CASSPGRTGPAFF
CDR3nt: TGTGCCAGCAGCCCAGGCCGGACAGGGCCGGCTTTCTTT

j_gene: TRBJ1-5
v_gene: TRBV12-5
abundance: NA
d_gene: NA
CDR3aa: CASGLVLDSLSNQPQHF
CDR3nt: TGTGCTAGTGGTTTGGTTTTGGACAGCCTATCCAATCAGCCCCAGCATTTT

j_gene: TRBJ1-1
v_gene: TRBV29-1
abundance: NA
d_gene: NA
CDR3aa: CSVEDLIRPEAFF
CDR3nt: TGCAGCGTTGAAGATCTAATTCGCCCTGAAGCTTTCTTT

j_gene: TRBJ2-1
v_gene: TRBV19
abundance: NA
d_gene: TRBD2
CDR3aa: CASSPISGGIYNEQFF
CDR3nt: TGTGCCAGTTCTCCGATTAGCGGGGGGATTTACAATGAGCAGTTCTTC

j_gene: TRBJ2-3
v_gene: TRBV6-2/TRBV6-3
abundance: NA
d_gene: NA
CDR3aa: CASSYRDTQYF
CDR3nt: TGTGCCAGCAGTTATCGAGATACGCAGTATTTT

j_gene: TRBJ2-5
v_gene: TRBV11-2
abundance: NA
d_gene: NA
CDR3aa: CASSLIARGQETQYF
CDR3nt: TGTGCCAGCAGCTTAATAGCTCGGGGCCAAGAGACCCAGTACTTC

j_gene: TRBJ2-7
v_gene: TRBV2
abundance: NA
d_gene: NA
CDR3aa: CASSAMTGSEQYF
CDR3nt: TGTGCCAGCAGCGCAATGACAGGTTCCGAGCAGTACTTC

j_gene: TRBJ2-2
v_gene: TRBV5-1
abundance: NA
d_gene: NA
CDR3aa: CASSWPRGNTGELFF
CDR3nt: TGCGCCAGCAGCTGGCCCCGGGGGAACACCGGGGAGCTGTTTTTT

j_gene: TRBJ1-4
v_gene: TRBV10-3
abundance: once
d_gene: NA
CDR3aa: CAISGEEGGIGEKLFF
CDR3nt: TGTGCCATCAGTGGAGAAGAGGGAGGGATCGGCGAAAAACTGTTTTTT

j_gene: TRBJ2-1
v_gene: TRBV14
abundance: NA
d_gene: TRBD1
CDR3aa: CASSQDRGYNEQFF
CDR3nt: TGTGCCAGCAGCCAGGACAGGGGATACAATGAGCAGTTCTTC

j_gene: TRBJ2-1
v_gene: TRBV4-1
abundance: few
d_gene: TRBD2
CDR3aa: CASSHKLFEIAGGLVF
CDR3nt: TGCGCCAGCAGCCACAAACTCTTTGAAATAGCGGGGGGGCTGGTCTTC

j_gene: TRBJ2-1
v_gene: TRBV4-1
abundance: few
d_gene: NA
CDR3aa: CASSQGGFGSSYNEQFF
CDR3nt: TGCGCCAGCAGCCAAGGCGGTTTCGGGAGCTCCTACAATGAGCAGTTCTTC